The rows below give T cell receptor beta chains drawn from one sample of a study of blood T cell repertoires in COVID-19. Data came from immunoSEQ multiplex PCR; TCRdb stores just in-frame clones and leaves some out. This sample carries roughly 150,000 clones, 75% to 85% of them seen once, and the ten largest clones take approximately 10%. Sequenced input: peripheral blood. These TCRs come from a human donor in a cohort sampled during active COVID-19. The CDR3 runs from the conserved cysteine through the conserved F or W. Fields, in order: V gene, D gene, J gene, clone size, CDR3 protein, CDR3 DNA. The D gene is left open where the match is weak. The size of a clone is reported for some rows only, either as once, few or many, or as a class for expanded clones.

TRBV3-1/TRBV3-2,TRBD2,TRBJ2-3,-,CASSQDRGLAETDTQYF,TGTGCCAGCAGCCAAGATCGAGGGCTAGCGGAGACAGATACGCAGTATTTT
TRBV6-2/TRBV6-3,TRBD2,TRBJ2-7,few,CASSQTSGGPTYEQYF,TGTGCCAGCAGCCAGACTAGCGGGGGACCTACCTACGAGCAGTACTTC
TRBV12-3/TRBV12-4,-,TRBJ2-1,-,CASTGGREEFF,TGTGCCAGCACAGGCGGCAGGGAGGAGTTCTTC
TRBV4-3,TRBD1,TRBJ2-2,-,CASSQQTGMNTGELFF,TGCGCCAGCAGCCAACAGACAGGGATGAACACCGGGGAGCTGTTTTTT
TRBV12-3/TRBV12-4,TRBD1,TRBJ1-1,-,CASSPHRGGEAFF,TGTGCCAGCAGCCCTCACAGGGGAGGCGAAGCTTTCTTT
TRBV5-1,-,TRBJ2-3,-,CATSGRDPGDTQYF,TGCGCCACCTCGGGGCGGGATCCCGGAGATACGCAGTATTTT
TRBV5-6,-,TRBJ1-2,-,CASSLSHFEPGYTF,TGTGCCAGCAGCTTGAGTCATTTTGAGCCAGGCTACACCTTC
TRBV27,TRBD2,TRBJ2-7,-,CASSLVASGAYEQYF,TGTGCCAGCAGTTTAGTGGCTAGCGGGGCATACGAGCAGTACTTC
TRBV27,-,TRBJ2-4,-,CASSFGRGSENIQYF,TGTGCCAGCAGTTTTGGCAGGGGATCGGAAAACATTCAGTACTTC
TRBV19,-,TRBJ1-4,-,CASIRQANYATNEKLFF,TGTGCCAGTATTAGACAGGCCAACTACGCAACTAATGAAAAACTGTTTTTT
TRBV30,TRBD1,TRBJ2-3,-,CAWTLQGLITDTQYF,TGTGCCTGGACCTTACAGGGGTTAATCACAGATACGCAGTATTTT
TRBV7-2,-,TRBJ1-6,-,CASSSGGPYNSPLHF,TGTGCCAGCAGCTCCGGGGGACCCTATAATTCACCCCTCCACTTT
TRBV29-1,-,TRBJ2-2,-,CSVSEGGNTGELFF,TGCAGCGTTTCGGAGGGAGGGAACACCGGGGAGCTGTTTTTT
TRBV7-2,-,TRBJ1-1,few,CASTLNTEAFF,TGTGCCAGCACCCTAAACACTGAAGCTTTCTTT
TRBV9,-,TRBJ2-1,-,CASSVGPMAHEQFF,TGTGCCAGCAGCGTAGGTCCCATGGCCCATGAGCAGTTCTTC
TRBV18,TRBD1,TRBJ1-2,-,CASSPGTGNRGGYTF,TGTGCCAGCTCCCCAGGGACAGGGAATCGCGGTGGCTACACCTTC
TRBV19,TRBD2,TRBJ2-1,few,CASSSPSGRSNEQFF,TGTGCCAGTAGTTCACCTAGCGGGAGGTCCAATGAGCAGTTCTTC
TRBV3-1/TRBV3-2,TRBD2,TRBJ2-3,-,CASSPWTSAPDTQYF,TGTGCCAGCAGCCCCTGGACTAGCGCCCCGGATACGCAGTATTTT
TRBV19,-,TRBJ1-2,-,CASSIDKDYGYTF,TGTGCCAGTAGTATCGACAAAGACTATGGCTACACCTTC
TRBV7-3,-,TRBJ1-1,-,CASSLTTGLITEAFF,TGTGCCAGCAGCTTAACCACAGGGTTGATAACTGAAGCTTTCTTT
TRBV28,-,TRBJ2-7,-,CASSAQRVHEQYF,TGTGCCAGCAGTGCCCAGCGGGTCCACGAGCAGTACTTC
TRBV7-9,TRBD1,TRBJ1-1,-,CASSPGQGAPEAFF,TGTGCCAGCAGCCCGGGACAGGGGGCACCTGAAGCTTTCTTT
TRBV27,-,TRBJ1-6,-,CASSLGGNNSPLHF,TGTGCCAGCAGTTTAGGAGGGAACAATTCACCCCTCCACTTT
TRBV4-3,TRBD2,TRBJ2-5,-,CASSQYSSGGVQETQYF,TGCGCCAGCAGCCAGTACTCTAGCGGGGGGGTCCAAGAGACCCAGTACTTC
TRBV10-2,-,TRBJ1-1,-,CASSEWDTESTEAFF,TGCGCCAGCAGTGAGTGGGACACGGAGAGTACTGAAGCTTTCTTT
TRBV6-1,TRBD1,TRBJ1-1,-,CASSEWGQGAAFF,TGTGCCAGCAGTGAATGGGGGCAGGGGGCAGCTTTCTTT
TRBV6-5,-,TRBJ1-5,few,CATIGTTTLSEHF,TGTGCCACCATCGGGACAACTACCCTATCGGAGCATTTT
TRBV11-2,TRBD2,TRBJ2-2,-,CASSGGLAEYTGELFF,TGTGCCAGCAGCGGTGGACTAGCGGAGTACACCGGGGAGCTGTTTTTT
TRBV6-5,TRBD1,TRBJ2-7,-,CASTSKGRGPYEQYF,TGTGCCAGCACCTCAAAGGGCAGGGGGCCGTACGAGCAGTACTTC
TRBV4-3,TRBD1,TRBJ2-5,-,CASSQDPAGTGETQYF,TGCGCCAGCAGCCAAGATCCGGCCGGGACAGGGGAGACCCAGTACTTC
TRBV29-1,TRBD1,TRBJ2-7,-,CSARQGSSYEQYF,TGCAGCGCCCGACAGGGAAGCTCCTACGAGCAGTACTTC
TRBV6-5,-,TRBJ2-2,few,CASSIIPGLAELFF,TGTGCCAGCAGTATAATCCCGGGACTGGCGGAGCTGTTTTTT
TRBV11-2,TRBD2,TRBJ2-3,-,CASSLGIPGGGTDTQYF,TGTGCCAGCAGCCTCGGAATTCCGGGGGGGGGCACAGATACGCAGTATTTT
TRBV7-3,-,TRBJ2-1,-,CASSLRGTNEQFF,TGTGCCAGCAGCTTAAGAGGAACCAATGAGCAGTTCTTC
TRBV7-2,-,TRBJ2-7,-,CASSLVASVYEQYF,TGTGCCAGCAGCTTAGTGGCTAGCGTCTACGAGCAGTACTTC
TRBV3-1/TRBV3-2,-,TRBJ1-6,-,CASSQEGVSPLHF,TGTGCCAGCAGCCAAGAAGGAGTATCACCCCTCCACTTT
TRBV2,TRBD2,TRBJ2-7,many,CASIKGLAGESSYEQYF,TGTGCCAGCATCAAGGGACTAGCGGGGGAGAGCTCCTACGAGCAGTACTTC
TRBV7-2,TRBD1,TRBJ1-1,-,CASSAQGAIEAFF,TGTGCCAGCAGCGCGCAGGGGGCTATTGAAGCTTTCTTT
TRBV10-1,TRBD1,TRBJ1-1,few,CASSEGKGANTEAFF,TGCGCCAGCAGTGAGGGAAAGGGGGCTAACACTGAAGCTTTCTTT
TRBV28,TRBD1,TRBJ2-2,-,CASRTGTGELFF,TGTGCCAGCAGGACAGGGACCGGGGAGCTGTTTTTT
TRBV19,-,TRBJ2-2,-,CASSIDLPRMNTGELFF,TGTGCCAGTAGTATAGATCTGCCCAGGATGAACACCGGGGAGCTGTTTTTT
TRBV9,-,TRBJ1-1,once,CASSVGPSTEAFF,TGTGCCAGCAGCGTAGGCCCGAGCACTGAAGCTTTCTTT